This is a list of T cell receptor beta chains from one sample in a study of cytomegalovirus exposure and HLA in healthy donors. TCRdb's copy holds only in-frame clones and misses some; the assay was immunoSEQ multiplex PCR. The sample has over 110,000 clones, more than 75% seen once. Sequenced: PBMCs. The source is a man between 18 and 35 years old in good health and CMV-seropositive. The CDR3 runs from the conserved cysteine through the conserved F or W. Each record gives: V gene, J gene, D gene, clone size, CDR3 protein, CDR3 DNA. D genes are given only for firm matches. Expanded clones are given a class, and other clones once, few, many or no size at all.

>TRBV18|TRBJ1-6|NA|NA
CASSPMTRGADSPLHF
TGTGCCAGCTCACCAATGACGCGGGGGGCCGATTCACCCCTCCACTTT
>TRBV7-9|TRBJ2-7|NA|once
CASSSGQGSYEQYF
TGTGCCAGCAGCTCCGGACAAGGCTCCTACGAGCAGTACTTC
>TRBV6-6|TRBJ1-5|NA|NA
CASATGNINQPQHF
TGTGCCAGCGCCACAGGGAATATCAATCAGCCCCAGCATTTT
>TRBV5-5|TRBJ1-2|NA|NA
CASTFDRKFYGYTF
TGTGCCAGCACCTTCGACAGGAAATTCTATGGCTACACCTTC
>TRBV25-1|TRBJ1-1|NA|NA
CASSEFFTGTSEAFF
TGTGCCAGCAGTGAATTTTTTACAGGGACCTCTGAAGCTTTCTTT
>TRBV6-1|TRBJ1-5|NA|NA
CASSDLDRGNQPQHF
TGTGCCAGCAGTGATCTAGACAGAGGCAATCAGCCCCAGCATTTT
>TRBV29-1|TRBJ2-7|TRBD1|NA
CSAQDRAYEQYF
TGCAGCGCCCAGGACAGGGCCTACGAGCAGTACTTC
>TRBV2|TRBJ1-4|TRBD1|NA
CASSGDSGEKLFF
TGTGCCAGCAGTGGGGACAGCGGTGAAAAACTGTTTTTT
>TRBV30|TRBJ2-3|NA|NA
CAWSVETPPKDTQYF
TGTGCCTGGAGTGTAGAGACACCCCCCAAAGATACGCAGTATTTT
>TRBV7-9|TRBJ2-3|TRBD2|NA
CASSTSGVSTDTQYF
TGTGCCAGCTCAACTAGCGGGGTTAGCACAGATACGCAGTATTTT
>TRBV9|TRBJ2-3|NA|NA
CASSPWAGSTDTQYF
TGTGCCAGCAGCCCTTGGGCGGGTAGCACAGATACGCAGTATTTT
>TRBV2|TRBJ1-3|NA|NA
CASSETRNTIYF
TGTGCCAGCAGTGAAACTCGAAACACCATATATTTT
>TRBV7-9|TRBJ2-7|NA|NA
CASSYLGGDFSYEQYF
TGTGCCAGCAGCTACTTAGGGGGGGACTTTTCCTACGAGCAGTACTTC
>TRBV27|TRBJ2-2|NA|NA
CASSVRGSGELFF
TGTGCCAGCAGCGTCAGGGGTTCCGGGGAGCTGTTTTTT
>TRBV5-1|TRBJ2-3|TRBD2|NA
CASSSPPGRATDTQYF
TGCGCCAGCAGCTCCCCTCCCGGGAGGGCCACAGATACGCAGTATTTT
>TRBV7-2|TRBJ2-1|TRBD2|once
CASSLGYSGDLYNEQFF
TGTGCCAGCAGCTTAGGCTATAGCGGGGATCTCTACAATGAGCAGTTCTTC
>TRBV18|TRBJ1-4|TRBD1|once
CASSPLQGVRNEKLFF
TGTGCCAGCTCACCATTACAGGGGGTTAGGAATGAAAAACTGTTTTTT
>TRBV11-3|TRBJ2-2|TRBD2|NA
CASSLGGMGLAGVIGELFF
TGTGCCAGCAGCTTAGGAGGAATGGGACTAGCGGGAGTCATCGGGGAGCTGTTTTTT
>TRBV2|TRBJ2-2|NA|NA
CASRRALGGELFF
TGTGCCAGCAGGCGGGCGTTGGGCGGGGAGCTGTTTTTT
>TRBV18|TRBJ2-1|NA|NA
CASSLDRISNNEQFF
TGTGCCAGCTCACTCGACAGAATAAGCAACAATGAGCAGTTCTTC
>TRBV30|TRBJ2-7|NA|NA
CAWSLGGADEQYF
TGTGCCTGGAGCCTAGGGGGGGCGGACGAGCAGTACTTC
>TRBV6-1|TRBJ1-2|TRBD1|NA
CASNLPGQGNAAF
TGTGCCAGCAACCTTCCGGGACAGGGGAACGCGGCCTTC
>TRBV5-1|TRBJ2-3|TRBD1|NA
CASSLGLGQTGGTDTQYF
TGCGCCAGCAGCTTGGGTTTGGGACAGACAGGGGGCACAGATACGCAGTATTTT
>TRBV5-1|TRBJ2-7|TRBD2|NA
CASSSRTSGSYEQYF
TGCGCCAGCAGCTCACGGACTAGCGGGTCTTACGAGCAGTACTTC
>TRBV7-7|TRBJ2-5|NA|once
CASSPPGGQTQYF
TGTGCCAGCAGCCCGCCCGGGGGTCAGACCCAGTACTTC
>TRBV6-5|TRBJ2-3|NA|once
CASSLGATDTQYF
TGTGCCAGCAGTTTGGGCGCCACAGATACGCAGTATTTT
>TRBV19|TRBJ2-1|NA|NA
CASSIGVRALDEQFF
TGTGCCAGTAGTATAGGGGTCAGGGCGCTGGATGAGCAGTTCTTC
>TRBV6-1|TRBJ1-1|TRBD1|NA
CASSEVRNLKDRGLYDEAFF
TGTGCCAGCAGTGAAGTGCGGAACCTAAAGGACAGGGGACTATATGATGAAGCTTTCTTT
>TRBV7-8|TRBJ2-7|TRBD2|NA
CASSLQRETYEQYF
TGTGCCAGCAGCTTACAGCGGGAGACTTACGAGCAGTACTTC
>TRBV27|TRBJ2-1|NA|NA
CASSSSNEQFF
TGTGCCAGCAGTTCTTCCAATGAGCAGTTCTTC
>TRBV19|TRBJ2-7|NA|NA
CASSIAGSILEQYF
TGTGCCAGTAGTATTGCAGGGTCCATTTTAGAGCAGTACTTC
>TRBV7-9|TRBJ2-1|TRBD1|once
CASSLQPRDRGSNEQFF
TGTGCCAGCAGCTTACAACCGAGGGACAGGGGAAGCAATGAGCAGTTCTTC
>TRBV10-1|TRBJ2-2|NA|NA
CASSPTSHTGELFF
TGCGCCAGCAGTCCGACTAGTCATACCGGGGAGCTGTTTTTT
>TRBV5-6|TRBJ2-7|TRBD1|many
CASSLLSGTGAYEQYF
TGTGCCAGCAGCTTGCTTTCCGGGACAGGGGCCTACGAGCAGTACTTC
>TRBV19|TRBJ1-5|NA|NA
CASRWGGKGPQHF
TGTGCCAGTAGGTGGGGGGGCAAAGGGCCCCAGCATTTT
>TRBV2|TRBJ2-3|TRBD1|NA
CASRWDRVGEDTQYF
TGTGCCAGCAGATGGGACAGGGTAGGAGAGGATACGCAGTATTTT
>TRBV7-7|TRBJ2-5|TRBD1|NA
CDSSKGQGPETQYF
TGCGACTCCTCAAAGGGACAGGGACCAGAGACCCAGTACTTC
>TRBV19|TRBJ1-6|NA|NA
CASSILRQLNSPLHF
TGTGCCAGTAGTATCCTGCGACAGTTAAATTCACCCCTCCACTTT
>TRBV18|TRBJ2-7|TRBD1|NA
CASSPDVDRINEQYF
TGTGCCAGCTCACCCGACGTGGACAGGATCAACGAGCAGTACTTC
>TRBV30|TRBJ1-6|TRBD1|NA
CAWSDTSGQGVSPLHF
TGTGCCTGGAGTGACACGTCCGGGCAGGGGGTTTCACCCCTCCACTTT
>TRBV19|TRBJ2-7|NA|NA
CASSGQSLVNEQYF
TGTGCCAGTTCCGGACAGTCCCTAGTGAACGAGCAGTACTTC
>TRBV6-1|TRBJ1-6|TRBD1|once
CASLGVGTGVSPLHF
TGTGCCAGTTTGGGGGTTGGGACAGGGGTTTCACCCCTCCACTTT
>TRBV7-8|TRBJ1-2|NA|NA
CASSPQRDYGYTF
TGTGCCAGCAGCCCCCAGCGGGATTATGGCTACACCTTC
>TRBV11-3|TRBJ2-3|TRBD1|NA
CASSTGALDTQYF
TGTGCCAGCAGCACAGGGGCCCTTGATACGCAGTATTTT
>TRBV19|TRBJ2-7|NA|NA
CASSITPGYEQYF
TGTGCCAGTAGTATAACCCCAGGTTACGAGCAGTACTTC
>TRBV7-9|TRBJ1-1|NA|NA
CASRGTPIGRLNTEAFF
TGTGCCAGCAGGGGGACTCCCATCGGAAGGCTGAACACTGAAGCTTTCTTT
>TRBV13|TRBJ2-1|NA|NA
CASREELGNEQFF
TGTGCCAGCAGAGAGGAACTCGGAAATGAGCAGTTCTTC
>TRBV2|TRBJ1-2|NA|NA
CASSEVRGLENGYTF
TGTGCCAGCAGTGAAGTTCGGGGTTTAGAGAATGGCTACACCTTC
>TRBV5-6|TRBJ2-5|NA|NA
CASSLVGNRAQETQYF
TGTGCCAGCAGCTTGGTGGGAAACAGGGCGCAAGAGACCCAGTACTTC
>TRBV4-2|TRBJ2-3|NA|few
CASSQEPGLHLRTDTQYF
TGTGCCAGCAGCCAAGAACCTGGGCTACACCTCCGCACAGATACGCAGTATTTT
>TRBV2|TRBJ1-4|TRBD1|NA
CASTSTGVTNEKLFF
TGTGCCAGCACCTCCACAGGGGTCACTAATGAAAAACTGTTTTTT
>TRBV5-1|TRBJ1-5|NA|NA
CASSRGGNQPQHF
TGCGCCAGCAGCAGGGGGGGAAATCAGCCCCAGCATTTT
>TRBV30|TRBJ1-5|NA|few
CAWSLSGLRPQHF
TGTGCCTGGAGTCTATCAGGGCTTCGGCCCCAGCATTTT
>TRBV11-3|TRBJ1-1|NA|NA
CASSPRQAPGTEAFF
TGTGCCAGCAGCCCGAGACAGGCTCCGGGAACTGAAGCTTTCTTT
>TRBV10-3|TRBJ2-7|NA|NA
CATTGSYEQYF
TGTGCCACCACCGGGAGCTACGAGCAGTACTTC
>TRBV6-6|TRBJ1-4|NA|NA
CASSQGNEKLFF
TGTGCCAGCAGCCAGGGTAATGAAAAACTGTTTTTT
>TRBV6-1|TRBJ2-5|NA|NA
CASSVRREETQYF
TGTGCCAGCAGTGTCCGCAGGGAAGAGACCCAGTACTTC
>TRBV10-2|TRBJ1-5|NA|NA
CASSPTGSGQPQHF
TGCGCCAGCAGTCCCACAGGGTCGGGTCAGCCCCAGCATTTT